One T cell receptor beta chain is described in this entry. Its antigen is undetermined. This specimen belongs to a study of cytomegalovirus exposure and HLA in healthy donors. Germline V gene lookup returns CDR1 SEHNR and CDR2 FQNEAQ (reference sequence). V was shortened by 5 bases and J by 6 bases, with 9 bases between the two germline ends. The CDR3 is 12 amino acids. Both 60 Vbeta primers and 13 Jbeta primers went into the PCR. Some clones are missing from TCRdb's copy, which holds only in-frame ones; the method was immunoSEQ multiplex PCR. Here the sample spans 110,000 to 150,000 clones, less than 10% being singletons. Study findings and constraints: TCR beta chain V- and J-gene trimming was linked, in a later analysis, to a missense variant in DCLRE1C. Reports indicate that TCR beta sequences accurately predicted the HLA-A and HLA-B alleles of most subjects.

Sequenced sample: PBMCs. The gene calls are TRBV7-9 and TRBJ2-3; D possibly corresponds to TRBD2 (5 bases). The TCR was taken from a man aged 50 or older in good health and CMV-seronegative. CDR3 region: CASSPEVDTQYF. The CDR3 region has the DNA TGTGCCAGCAGCCCGGAGGTGGATACGCAGTATTTT. The full variable domain, in which reference TRBV7-9 and TRBJ2-3 provide the parts outside the CDR3, is DTGVSQNPRHKITKRGQNVTFRCDPISEHNRLYWYRQTLGQGPEFLTYFQNEAQLEKSRLLSDRFSAERPKGSFSTLEIQRTEQGDSAMYLCASSPEVDTQYFGPGTRLTVL.